This T cell receptor beta chain was profiled in a study of blood T cell repertoires in COVID-19. Original methodology: The assay estimated nucleated cells by amplifying reference gene primers. TCRdb's table, derived via immunoSEQ multiplex PCR, lists solely in-frame clones and lacks some. The DNA was the basis for D and trimming; V, J and clone size are from that table. The sample includes approximately 300,000 clones, 80% to 90% of them seen just once. The V gene end was trimmed by 9 bases and the J gene end by 5 bases; junction bases not matched to a gene: 15. The germline gives CDR1 MNHEY, CDR2 SMNVEV (reference sequence). The CDR3 extends over 15 amino acids.

The TCR originated in a woman aged 45-59 years with acute or convalescent COVID-19. Material: peripheral blood. The chain combines TRBV27 with TRBJ2-7; 8 bases line up with TRBD1. In DNA form, the CDR3 reads TGTGCCAGTTGGTCAGGGGGCTCCGGTTCACACGAGCAGTACGTC. Translating gives CASWSGGSGSHEQYV.